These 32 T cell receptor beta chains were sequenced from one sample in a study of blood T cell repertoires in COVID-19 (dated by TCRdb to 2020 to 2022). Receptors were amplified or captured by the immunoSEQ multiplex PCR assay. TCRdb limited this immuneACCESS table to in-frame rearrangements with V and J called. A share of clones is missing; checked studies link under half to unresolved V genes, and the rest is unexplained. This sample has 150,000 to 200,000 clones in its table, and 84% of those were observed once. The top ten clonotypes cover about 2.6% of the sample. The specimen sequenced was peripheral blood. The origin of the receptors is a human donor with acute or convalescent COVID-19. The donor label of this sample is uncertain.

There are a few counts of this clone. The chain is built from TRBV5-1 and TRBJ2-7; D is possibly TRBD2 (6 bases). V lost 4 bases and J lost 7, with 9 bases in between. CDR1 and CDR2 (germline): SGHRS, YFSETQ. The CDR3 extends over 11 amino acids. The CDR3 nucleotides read TGCGCCAGCAGCGGCGCGGGGGAGCAGTACTTC. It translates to CASSGAGEQYF.

For the CDR3, the DNA is TGTGCCAGCACCTCCGGGACAGGGGGAGGCAATGAGCAGTTCTTC. Translating it yields CASTSGTGGGNEQFF. This chain joins TRBV6-5 and TRBJ2-1; 11 bases agree with TRBD1. Germline CDR1 MNHEY, CDR2 SVGAGI. This CDR3 region has 15 residues. After removal of 7 bases from V and 6 bases from J, the junction contained 8 bases not matched to a gene.

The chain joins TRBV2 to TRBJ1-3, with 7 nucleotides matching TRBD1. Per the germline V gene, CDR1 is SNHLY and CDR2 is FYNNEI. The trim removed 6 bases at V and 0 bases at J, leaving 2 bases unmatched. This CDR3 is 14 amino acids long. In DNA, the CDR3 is TGTGCCAGCAGGGGACAGATCTCTGGAAACACCATATATTTT. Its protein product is CASRGQISGNTIYF.

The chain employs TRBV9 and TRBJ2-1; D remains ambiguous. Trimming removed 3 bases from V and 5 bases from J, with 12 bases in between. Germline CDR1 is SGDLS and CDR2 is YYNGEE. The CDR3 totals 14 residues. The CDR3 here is CASSAGNADNEQFF. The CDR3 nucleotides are TGTGCCAGCAGCGCGGGTAATGCAGACAATGAGCAGTTCTTC. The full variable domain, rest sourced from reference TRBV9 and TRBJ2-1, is DSGVTQTPKHLITATGQRVTLRCSPRSGDLSVYWYQQSLDQGLQFLIQYYNGEERAKGNILERFSAQQFPDLHSELNLSSLELGDSALYFCASSAGNADNEQFFGPGTRLTVL.

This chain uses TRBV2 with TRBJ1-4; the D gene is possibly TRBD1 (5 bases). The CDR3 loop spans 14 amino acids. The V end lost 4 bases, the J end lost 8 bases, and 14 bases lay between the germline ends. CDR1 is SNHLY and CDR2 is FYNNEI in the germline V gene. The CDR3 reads CASSGVLGGEKLFF. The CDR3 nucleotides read TGTGCCAGCAGTGGGGTTCTTGGGGGGGAAAAACTGTTTTTT.

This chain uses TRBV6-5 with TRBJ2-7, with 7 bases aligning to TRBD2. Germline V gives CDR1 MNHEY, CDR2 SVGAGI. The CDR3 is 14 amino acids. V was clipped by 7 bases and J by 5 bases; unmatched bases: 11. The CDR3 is CASIRGPGGDEQYF. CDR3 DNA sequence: TGTGCCAGCATTCGCGGCCCGGGGGGAGACGAGCAGTACTTC.

The CDR3 region has the DNA TGTGCCAGCAGCTTGGCAGCGGGGGGCCTGGCCGGGGAGCTGTTTTTT. Its translation is CASSLAAGGLAGELFF. This rearrangement joins TRBV5-4 to TRBJ2-2, with 9 bases matching TRBD2. Germline trimming cut 0 bases from V and 6 bases from J; bases unmatched to any gene: 6. The CDR3 is 16 amino acids. CDR1 is SGHNT and CDR2 is YYREEE in the germline V gene (reference sequence).

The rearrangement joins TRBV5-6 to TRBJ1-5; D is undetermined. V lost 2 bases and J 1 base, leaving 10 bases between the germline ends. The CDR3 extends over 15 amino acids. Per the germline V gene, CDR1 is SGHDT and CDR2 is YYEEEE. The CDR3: CASSLKATSNQPQHF. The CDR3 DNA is TGTGCCAGCAGCTTAAAAGCGACCAGCAATCAGCCCCAGCATTTT.

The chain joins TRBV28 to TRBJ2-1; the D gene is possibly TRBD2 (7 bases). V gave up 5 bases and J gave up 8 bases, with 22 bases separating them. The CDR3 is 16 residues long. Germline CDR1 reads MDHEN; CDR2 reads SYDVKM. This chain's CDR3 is CASSPPGPRGGDEQFF. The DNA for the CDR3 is TGTGCCAGCAGTCCCCCCGGGCCCCGCGGGGGCGATGAGCAGTTCTTC.

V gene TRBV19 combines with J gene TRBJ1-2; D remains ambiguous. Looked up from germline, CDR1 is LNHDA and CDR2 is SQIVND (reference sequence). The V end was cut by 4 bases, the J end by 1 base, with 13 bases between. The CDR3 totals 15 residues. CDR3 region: CASSSAGLINYGYTF. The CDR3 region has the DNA TGTGCCAGTAGTAGCGCAGGCCTAATTAACTATGGCTACACCTTC.

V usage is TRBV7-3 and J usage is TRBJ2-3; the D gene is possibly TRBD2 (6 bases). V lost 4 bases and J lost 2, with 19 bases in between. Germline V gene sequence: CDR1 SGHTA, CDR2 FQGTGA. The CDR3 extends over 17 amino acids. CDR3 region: CASSSTFGSGNTDTQYF. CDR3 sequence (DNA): TGTGCCAGCAGCTCAACCTTTGGTAGCGGCAACACAGATACGCAGTATTTT.

The CDR3 DNA reads as TGTGCCTGTCAGGGACACTCTGGAAACACCATATATTTT. Translated, it gives CACQGHSGNTIYF. This sequence joins TRBV30 and TRBJ1-3; TRBD1 might be the D (6 bases). Germline-derived CDR1 and CDR2 are GTSNPN and SVGIG (reference sequence). V lost 6 bases and J 0 bases, leaving 9 bases between the germline ends. The CDR3 totals 13 residues. The variable domain in full, with the rest retrieved from reference TRBV30 and TRBJ1-3, is SQTIHQWPATLVQPVGSPLSLECTVEGTSNPNLYWYRQAAGRGLQLLFYSVGIGQISSEVPQNLSASRPQDRQFILSSKKLLLSDSGFYLCACQGHSGNTIYFGEGSWLTVV.

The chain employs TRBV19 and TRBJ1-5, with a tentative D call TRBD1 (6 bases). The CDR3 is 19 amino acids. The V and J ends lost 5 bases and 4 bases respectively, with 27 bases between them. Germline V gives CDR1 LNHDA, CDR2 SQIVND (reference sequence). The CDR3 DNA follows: TGTGCCAGTAGTTTCCCCCTCCTGGACAGTTATATCCGAAATCAGCCCCAGCATTTT. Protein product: CASSFPLLDSYIRNQPQHF.

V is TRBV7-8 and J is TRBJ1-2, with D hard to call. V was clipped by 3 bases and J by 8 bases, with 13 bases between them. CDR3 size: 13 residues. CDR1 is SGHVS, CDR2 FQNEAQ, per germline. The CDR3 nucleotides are TGTGCCAGCAGCTTGGAGACTTCGGGGGGCTACACCTTC. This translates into CASSLETSGGYTF.

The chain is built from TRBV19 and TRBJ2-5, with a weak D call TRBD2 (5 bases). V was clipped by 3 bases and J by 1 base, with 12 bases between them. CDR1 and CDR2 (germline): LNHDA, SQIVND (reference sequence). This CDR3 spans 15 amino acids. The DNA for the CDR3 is TGTGCCAGTAGTATCCGTTTCGGGGTCCAAGAGACCCAGTACTTC. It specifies CASSIRFGVQETQYF.

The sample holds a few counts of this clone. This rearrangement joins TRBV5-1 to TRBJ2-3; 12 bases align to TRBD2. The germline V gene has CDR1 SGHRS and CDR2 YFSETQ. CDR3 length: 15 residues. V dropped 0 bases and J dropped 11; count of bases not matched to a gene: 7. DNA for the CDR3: TGCGCCAGCAGCTTGGCCCTCGGACTAGCGGGGAAGCAGTATTTT. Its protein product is CASSLALGLAGKQYF.

This CDR3 is CASRSLGVSNQPQHF. CDR3 nucleotide sequence: TGTGCCAGCAGAAGTCTCGGGGTTAGCAATCAGCCCCAGCATTTT. The gene calls are TRBV6-5 and TRBJ1-5; D remains ambiguous. Looked up from germline, CDR1 is MNHEY and CDR2 is SVGAGI. CDR3 length: 15 residues. Trimming left V 6 bases short and J 0 bases short, with 12 bases between.

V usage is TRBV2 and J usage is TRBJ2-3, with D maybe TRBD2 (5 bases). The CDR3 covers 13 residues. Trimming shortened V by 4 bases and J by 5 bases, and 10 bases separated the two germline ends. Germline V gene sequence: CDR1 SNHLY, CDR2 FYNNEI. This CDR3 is CASSVNGEDTQYF. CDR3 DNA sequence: TGTGCCAGCAGTGTTAACGGGGAAGATACGCAGTATTTT.

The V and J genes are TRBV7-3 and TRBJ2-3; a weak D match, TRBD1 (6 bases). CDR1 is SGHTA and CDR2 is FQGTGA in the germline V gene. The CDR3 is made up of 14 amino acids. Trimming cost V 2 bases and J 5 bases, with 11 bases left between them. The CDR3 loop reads CASSLGGSQDTQYF. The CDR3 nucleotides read TGTGCCAGCAGCTTAGGGGGCTCGCAAGATACGCAGTATTTT.

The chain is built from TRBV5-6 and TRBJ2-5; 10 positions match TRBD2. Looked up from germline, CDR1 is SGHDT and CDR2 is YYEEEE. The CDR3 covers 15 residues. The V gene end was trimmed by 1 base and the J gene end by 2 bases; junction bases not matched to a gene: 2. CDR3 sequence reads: CASSLYSGGQETQYF. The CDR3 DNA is TGTGCCAGCAGCTTGTATAGCGGGGGGCAAGAGACCCAGTACTTC. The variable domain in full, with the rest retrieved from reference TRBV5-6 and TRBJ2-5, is DAGVTQSPTHLIKTRGQQVTLRCSPKSGHDTVSWYQQALGQGPQFIFQYYEEEERQRGNFPDRFSGHQFPNYSSELNVNALLLGDSALYLCASSLYSGGQETQYFGPGTRLLVL.

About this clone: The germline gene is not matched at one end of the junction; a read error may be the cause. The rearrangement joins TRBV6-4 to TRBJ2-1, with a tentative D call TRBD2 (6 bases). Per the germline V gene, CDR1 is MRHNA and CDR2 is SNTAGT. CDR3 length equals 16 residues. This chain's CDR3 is CASTDPRDLYYNEQFF. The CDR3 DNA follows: TGTGCCAGCACTGACCCTCGGGACTTATACTACAATGAGCAGTTCTTC.

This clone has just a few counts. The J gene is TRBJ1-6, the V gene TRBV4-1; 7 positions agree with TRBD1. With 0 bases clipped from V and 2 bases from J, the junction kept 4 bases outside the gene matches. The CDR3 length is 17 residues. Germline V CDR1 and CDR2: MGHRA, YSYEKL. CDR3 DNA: TGCGCCAGCAGCCAAGACAGGGGGAGGACCTATAATTCACCCCTCCACTTT. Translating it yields CASSQDRGRTYNSPLHF.

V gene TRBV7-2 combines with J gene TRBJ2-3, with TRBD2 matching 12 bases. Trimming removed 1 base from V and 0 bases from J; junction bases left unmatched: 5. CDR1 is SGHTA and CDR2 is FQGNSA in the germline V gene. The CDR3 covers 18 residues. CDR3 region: CASSLVASGGASTDTQYF. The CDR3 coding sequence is TGTGCCAGCAGCTTAGTGGCTAGCGGGGGGGCTAGCACAGATACGCAGTATTTT.

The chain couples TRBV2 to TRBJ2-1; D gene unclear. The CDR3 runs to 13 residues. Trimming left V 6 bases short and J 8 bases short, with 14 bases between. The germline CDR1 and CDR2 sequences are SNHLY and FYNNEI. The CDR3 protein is CASSPQALYEQFF. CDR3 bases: TGTGCCAGCAGCCCTCAGGCGTTGTATGAGCAGTTCTTC.

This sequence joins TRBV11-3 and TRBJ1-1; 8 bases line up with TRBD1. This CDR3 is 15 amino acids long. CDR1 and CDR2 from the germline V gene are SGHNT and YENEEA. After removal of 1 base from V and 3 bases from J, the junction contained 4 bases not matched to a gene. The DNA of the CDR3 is TGTGCCAGCAGCTTAGGCCCAGGGGGCGACACTGAAGCTTTCTTT. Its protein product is CASSLGPGGDTEAFF.

CDR3 loop: CASREGGGDLPEAFF. The CDR3 bases are TGTGCCAGCAGGGAAGGGGGGGGCGATCTTCCTGAAGCTTTCTTT. The rearrangement uses TRBV5-4 and TRBJ1-1; D might be TRBD1 (6 bases). The V end lost 5 bases, the J end lost 6 bases, and 20 bases lay between the germline ends. Germline CDR1 is SGHNT and CDR2 is YYREEE (reference sequence). There are 15 residues in the CDR3.

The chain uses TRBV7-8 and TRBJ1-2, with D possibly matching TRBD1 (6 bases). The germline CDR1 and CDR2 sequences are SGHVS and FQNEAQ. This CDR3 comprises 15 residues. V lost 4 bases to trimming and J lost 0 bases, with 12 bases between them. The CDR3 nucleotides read TGTGCCAGCAGCTGGGGCAGGGGATCTAACTATGGCTACACCTTC. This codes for CASSWGRGSNYGYTF.

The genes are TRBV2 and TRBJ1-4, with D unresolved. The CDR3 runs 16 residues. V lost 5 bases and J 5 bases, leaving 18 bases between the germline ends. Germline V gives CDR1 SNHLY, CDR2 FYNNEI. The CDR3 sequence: CASSLFAPYSNEKLFF. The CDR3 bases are TGTGCCAGCAGTCTTTTTGCCCCGTACTCCAATGAAAAACTGTTTTTT.

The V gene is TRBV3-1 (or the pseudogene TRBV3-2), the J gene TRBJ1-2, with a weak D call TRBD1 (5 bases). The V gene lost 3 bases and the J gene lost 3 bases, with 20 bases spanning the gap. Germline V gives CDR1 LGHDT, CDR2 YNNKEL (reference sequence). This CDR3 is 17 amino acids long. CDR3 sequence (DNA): TGTGCCAGCAGCCATTACTTGGGGCCCTCCAGGGACTATGGCTACACCTTC. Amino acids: CASSHYLGPSRDYGYTF.

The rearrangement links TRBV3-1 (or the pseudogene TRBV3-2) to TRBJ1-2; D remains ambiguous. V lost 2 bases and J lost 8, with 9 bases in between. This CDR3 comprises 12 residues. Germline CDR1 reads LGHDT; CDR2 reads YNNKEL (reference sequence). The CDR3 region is CASSQMARGYTF. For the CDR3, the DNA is TGTGCCAGCAGCCAAATGGCTAGGGGCTACACCTTC.

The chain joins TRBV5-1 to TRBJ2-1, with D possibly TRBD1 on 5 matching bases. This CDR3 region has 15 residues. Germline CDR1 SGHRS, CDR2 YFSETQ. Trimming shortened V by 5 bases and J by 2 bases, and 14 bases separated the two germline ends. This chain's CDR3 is CASSEGAGPYNEQFF. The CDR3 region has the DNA TGCGCCAGCAGTGAAGGGGCAGGGCCCTACAATGAGCAGTTCTTC.

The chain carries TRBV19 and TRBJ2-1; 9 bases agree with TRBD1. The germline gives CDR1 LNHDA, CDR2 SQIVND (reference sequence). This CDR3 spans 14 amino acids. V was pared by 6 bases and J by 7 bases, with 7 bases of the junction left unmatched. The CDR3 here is CASRRDRDGNEQFF. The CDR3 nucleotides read TGTGCCAGTAGGAGGGACAGGGACGGGAATGAGCAGTTCTTC.